The entry below describes one TCR beta chain. Its cognate antigen is unknown. Profiling relied on immunoSEQ multiplex PCR, and the TCRdb table lists in-frame clones only, not all of them. The sample lists roughly 30,000 clones, under 90% occurring once. The sample originates from a study of regulatory dendritic cells for organ transplantation. Findings and caveats of the study: Of resting T cell subsets, memory CD8+ had the most alloreactive clonotypes. Considerable individual heterogeneity was seen in alloreactive memory CD8+ T cells. Mature dendritic cells appeared to drive more memory CD8+ clonal expansion than regulatory ones. Memory T cells were less diverse than naive, with memory CD8+ most oligoclonal.

The sample comprised naive CD8+ T cells from blood. As to subset: CD45RA+ naive T cells. The receptor was derived from a human donor in good health.

CDR3 bases: TGTGCCAGTAGTCCTCGACAGTCAACTAATGAAAAACTGTTTTTT. Translation gives CASSPRQSTNEKLFF. V usage is TRBV19 and J usage is TRBJ1-4, with D maybe TRBD1 (5 bases). Trimming took off 5 bases at V and 0 bases at J, with 10 bases between the two ends. The V gene's germline CDR1 is LNHDA and CDR2 SQIVND (reference sequence). CDR3 length: 15 amino acids. The full variable domain, in which reference TRBV19 and TRBJ1-4 provide the parts outside the CDR3, is DGGITQSPKYLFRKEGQNVTLSCEQNLNHDAMYWYRQDPGQGLRLIYYSQIVNDFQKGDIAEGYSVSREKKESFPLTVTSAQKNPTAFYLCASSPRQSTNEKLFFGSGTQLSVL.